This T cell receptor beta chain was captured in a study of shared clonotypes between healthy human individuals. Turning to the study itself: Every donor yielded three CD4 naive, three CD4 memory, two CD8 naive and one CD8 memory plate.

The V end lost 6 bases, the J end lost 2 bases, and 12 bases lay between the germline ends. Germline V lookup: CDR1 MDHEN, CDR2 SYDVKM. The CDR3 extends over 14 amino acids. The authors loaded about 0.2 ug DNA, around 30,000 T cell genomes, into sorted-subset replicate PCRs. Clones were sequenced by immunoSEQ multiplex PCR, and TCRdb holds only the in-frame ones, with some missing. The sample has around 1.9 million clones, more than 85% seen once; the top ten hold under 2%. Naive CD8 populations comprised CD45RO-negative cells positively selected for CCR7, excluding terminally differentiated effector memory CD45RA+ cells.

The specimen was naive CD8+ T cells from PBMCs. The chain joins TRBV28 to TRBJ2-3; D may be TRBD2 (6 bases). This receptor was identified in a man younger than 35 in good health. Some clones in this sample may be carry-over from other donors' samples. The CDR3 DNA follows: TGTGCCAGCAGCCACGGGGGTAACACAGATACGCAGTATTTT. It codes for CASSHGGNTDTQYF.